This TCR beta chain appears in the sequencing data of a study of shared clonotypes between healthy human individuals. Healthy HIV-negative adults with no recent acute infections or vaccinations were recruited as donors. At the deep level, the assay was run. Assay: immunoSEQ multiplex PCR; the TCRdb copy retains only in-frame clones and omits some. The repertoire holds 2 million to 3 million clones, approximately 94% seen once, with roughly 0.36% in the top ten. The sequence derives from a man between 18 and 35 years old in good health. Some clones in this sample may be carry-over from other donors' samples. The sequenced sample was naive CD4+ T cells from PBMCs. Subset described: CD45RA+ positively selected.

Here the CDR3 reads CASSDRGRNTGELFF. The CDR3 bases are TGTGCCAGCTCGGACAGGGGGAGAAACACCGGGGAGCTGTTTTTT. The chain uses TRBV18 and TRBJ2-2; 10 positions agree with TRBD1. Trimming cost V 6 bases and J 2 bases; bases outside gene matches: 3. The CDR3 has 15 amino acids. CDR1 is KGHSH, CDR2 LQKENI, per germline.